This TCR beta chain was sequenced in a study of siplizumab effects on memory and regulatory T cells. About this clone itself: Its antigen is not identified.

Study-wide findings and caveats: Alloreactive sequences traceable to unstimulated CD4+ memory cells declined significantly under siplizumab.

The CDR3 spans 17 residues. CDR1 MDHEN and CDR2 SYDVKM come from the germline V gene. Trimming removed 6 bases at V and 3 bases at J, with 24 bases between. The table came from immunoSEQ multiplex PCR; TCRdb's copy has only in-frame clones and leaves some out. The table includes about 85,000 clones, 85% to 95% detected once. Sequenced: CD8+ T cells sorted from blood. The chain employs TRBV28 and TRBJ2-7, with a tentative D call TRBD2 (6 bases). The receptor was derived from a human donor in good health. CDR3 coding DNA: TGTGCCAGCAGCACCAACCAGGAGGGCTTTAGTATCTACGAGCAGTACTTC. This translates into CASSTNQEGFSIYEQYF.